This T cell receptor (beta chain) was sequenced during a study of shared clonotypes between healthy human individuals. Produced via immunoSEQ multiplex PCR; TCRdb's table is partial and in-frame only. The data contain some 2.1 million clones, roughly 94% of them singletons. About this clone itself: The sample contains more than one DNA sequence encoding this CDR3.

Terminally differentiated effector memory CD45RA+ cells were left out of the naive CD8 fraction, which was CD45RO-negative and positively selected for CCR7. V lost 0 bases, J lost 5 bases, and 8 bases lay in between. CDR3 length: 14 amino acids. CDR1 LNHDA and CDR2 SQIVND come from the germline V gene (reference sequence). The sequence was obtained from a man between 18 and 29 years old in good health. The sequencing input was naive CD8+ T cells sorted from blood. The V call is TRBV19, the J call TRBJ1-5; D gene uncertain. Written as DNA, the CDR3 is TGTGCCAGTAGTATAGATCTCGAGGATCAGCCCCAGCATTTT. This encodes CASSIDLEDQPQHF.